This TCR beta chain was captured in a study of blood T cell repertoires in COVID-19 (dated by TCRdb to about 2020). Turning to the overall study: Collaborator samples came from the United States, Italy and Spain and covered acute and convalescent phases of COVID-19. Subjects who had been exposed to COVID-19, were actively infected with it, or had recovered from it provided the deeply sampled blood TCRbeta repertoires that made up the dataset. A freely available public database, intended as a resource for researchers studying the immune response to SARS-CoV-2, is where the repertoires were released. Where available, HLA class I and class II types were taken from metadata supplied by the sample provider and were not determined by assay-based typing. The samples were drawn from two sources: the first 160 participants of the ongoing ImmuneRACE study, and 1,000 to 1,500 subjects contributed by 6 global collaborators. Nearly every sample came with metadata listing a de-identified subject ID, COVID-19 status, age in years and sex. The material from the prospective study consisted of cDNA or gDNA derived from T cells, B-cell-depleted T cells, or PBMCs.

Collaborating institutions collected whole blood in K2EDTA tubes following their own protocols. For TCRbeta analysis, collaborators shipped samples as frozen whole blood, isolated PBMCs, or DNA extracted from either of those sample types. This clone was detected only once. There is no known antigen for this receptor. Base qualities were left out, and no much larger clone turns up one base away. The immunoSEQ Assay, a bias-controlled multiplex PCR, was used to amplify TCRbeta CDR3 regions from genomic DNA. Per the authors' processing: The number of nucleated cells in each sample was estimated by amplification of reference gene primers within the assay. To quantify the absolute abundance of each unique TCRbeta CDR3 rearrangement, sequence reads were collapsed and filtered. For each sample, productive Simpson clonality was calculated as the square root of Simpson's diversity index across productive rearrangements. TCRdb obtained this table from immuneACCESS and retained in-frame rearrangements with V and J assigned. These tables miss some clones; where compared with another copy, unresolved V genes account for less than half of the shortfall, and the remainder is unexplained. V and J calls plus clone size are reproduced from that table; the DNA served to infer D and trimming. The sample table lists around 250,000 clones, around four fifths of them with a count of one. The ten top clones hold around 8.9% of the sample.

What the study reported, not specific to this receptor: Clinical and demographic metadata were provided uncurated, with the amount varying by source and participant.

The sequence derives from a man between 35 and 55 years old with active or convalescent COVID-19. The specimen was peripheral blood.

The CDR3 reads CASSDWGGTEAFF. The bases read TGTGCCAGCAGTGATTGGGGGGGCACTGAAGCTTTCTTT. Recombination connected TRBV6-1 to TRBJ1-1; a tentative D call is TRBD1 (5 bases match). V and J lose 3 bases and 4 bases, and a span of 9 bases separates them. From cysteine to phenylalanine, the CDR3 is 13 amino acids long. Only the CDR3 DNA is retained, 39 bases long and in frame from the first base. CDR1 is given as MNHNS and CDR2 as SASEGT, both from the germline V gene.